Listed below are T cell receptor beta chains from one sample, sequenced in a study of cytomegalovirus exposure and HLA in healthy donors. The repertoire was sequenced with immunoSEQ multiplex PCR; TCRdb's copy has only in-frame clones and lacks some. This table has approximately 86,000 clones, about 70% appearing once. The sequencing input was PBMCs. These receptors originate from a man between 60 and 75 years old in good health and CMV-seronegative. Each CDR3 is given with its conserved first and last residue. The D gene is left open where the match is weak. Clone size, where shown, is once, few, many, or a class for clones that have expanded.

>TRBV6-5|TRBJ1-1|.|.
CASRTGINTEAFF
TGTGCCAGCAGAACAGGGATTAACACTGAAGCTTTCTTT
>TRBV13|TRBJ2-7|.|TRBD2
CASSPGLAGAHEQYF
TGTGCCAGCAGCCCCGGACTAGCGGGAGCCCACGAGCAGTACTTC
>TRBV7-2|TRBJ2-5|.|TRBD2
CASSLSSGGAGGQETQYF
TGTGCCAGCAGCTTGTCTAGCGGGGGGGCCGGGGGACAAGAGACCCAGTACTTC
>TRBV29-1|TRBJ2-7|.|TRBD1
CSVTLGQGVSYEQYF
TGCAGCGTTACTTTGGGACAGGGGGTTTCCTACGAGCAGTACTTC
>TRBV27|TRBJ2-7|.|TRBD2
CASSPLAGAYLDYEQYF
TGTGCCAGCAGTCCTCTAGCGGGGGCCTACCTAGACTACGAGCAGTACTTC
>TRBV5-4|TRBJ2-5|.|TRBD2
CASSTGTSPQETQYF
TGTGCCAGCAGCACGGGGACTAGCCCCCAAGAGACCCAGTACTTC
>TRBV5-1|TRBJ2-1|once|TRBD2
CASSSSGGFF
TGCGCCAGCAGCTCCTCGGGAGGGTTCTTC
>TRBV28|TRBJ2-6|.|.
CASSFFPHRLGDSGANVLTF
TGTGCCAGCAGTTTTTTTCCCCATCGTTTAGGGGACTCTGGGGCCAACGTCCTGACTTTC
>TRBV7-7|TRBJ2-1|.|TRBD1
CASSSATGTGSEDEQFF
TGTGCTAGCAGCTCGGCGACCGGGACAGGGTCTGAGGATGAGCAGTTCTTC
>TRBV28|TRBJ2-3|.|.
CASSLGTFTDTQYF
TGTGCCAGCAGCTTGGGCACATTCACAGATACGCAGTATTTT
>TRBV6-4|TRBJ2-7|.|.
CASRERPSYEQYF
TGTGCCAGCAGGGAGAGACCCTCCTACGAGCAGTACTTC
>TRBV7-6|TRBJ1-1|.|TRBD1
CASSRDSGGAFF
TGTGCCAGCAGCCGGGACAGTGGAGGGGCTTTCTTT
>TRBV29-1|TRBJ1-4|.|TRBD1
CSGGQGPEKLFF
TGCAGCGGGGGACAGGGCCCCGAAAAACTGTTTTTT
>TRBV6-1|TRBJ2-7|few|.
CAIEPGGIHEQYF
TGTGCCATCGAACCGGGGGGCATCCACGAGCAGTACTTC
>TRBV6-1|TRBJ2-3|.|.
CASSEVAASTDTQYF
TGTGCCAGCAGTGAAGTAGCGGCTAGCACAGATACGCAGTATTTT
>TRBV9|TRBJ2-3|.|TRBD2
CASSLRAGGRADTQYF
TGTGCCAGCAGCCTACGAGCGGGGGGGCGCGCAGATACGCAGTATTTT
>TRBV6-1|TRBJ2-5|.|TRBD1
CASSEARAGGGETQYF
TGTGCCAGCAGTGAAGCGCGCGCAGGGGGCGGAGAGACCCAGTACTTC